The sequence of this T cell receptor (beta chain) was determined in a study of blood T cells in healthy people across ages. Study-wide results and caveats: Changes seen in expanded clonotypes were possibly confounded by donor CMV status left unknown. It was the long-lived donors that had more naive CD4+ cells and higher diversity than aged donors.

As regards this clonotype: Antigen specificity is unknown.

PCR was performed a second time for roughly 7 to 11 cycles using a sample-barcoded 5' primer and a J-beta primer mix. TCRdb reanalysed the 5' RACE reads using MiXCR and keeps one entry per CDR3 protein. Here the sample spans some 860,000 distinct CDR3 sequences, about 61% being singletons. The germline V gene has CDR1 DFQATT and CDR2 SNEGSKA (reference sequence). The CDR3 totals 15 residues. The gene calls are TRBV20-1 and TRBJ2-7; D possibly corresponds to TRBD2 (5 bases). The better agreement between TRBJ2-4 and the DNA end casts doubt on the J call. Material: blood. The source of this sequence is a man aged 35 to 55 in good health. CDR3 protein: CSARGVRGNENIQYF. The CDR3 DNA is TGCAGTGCTAGGGGAGTGCGAGGAAATGAAAACATTCAGTACTTC.